The clone carrying this TCR beta chain turned up a few times. Its antigen is unknown. This PCR relied on a set of 60 Vbeta primers and 13 Jbeta primers. The method was immunoSEQ multiplex PCR; TCRdb's version includes in-frame clones alone and lacks a portion of them. Of around 190,000 clones in the sample, approximately 86% were seen once. This sample was taken from a study of cytomegalovirus exposure and HLA in healthy donors. Study overall: Assignment to the Caucasian-associated ancestry cluster applied to less than 85% of the approximately 420 genotyped donors. Study-wide points: Most CMV-associated TCR beta chains appeared HLA-restricted in a later analysis.

Trimming took 4 bases from V and 0 from J, leaving 15 bases between them. The CDR3 sequence is 16 residues long. Germline values: CDR1 SEHNR, CDR2 FQNEAQ (reference sequence). The chain carries TRBV7-9 and TRBJ1-2, with D tentatively TRBD1 (5 bases). This TCR came from a young woman in good health and CMV-seronegative. Input material: PBMCs. The CDR3 DNA follows: TGTGCCAGCAGCTACTCGGGGGGGGTTTCTAACTATGGCTACACCTTC. The encoded protein is CASSYSGGVSNYGYTF.